One T cell receptor beta chain is described in this entry. The sample is drawn from a study of blood T cell repertoires in COVID-19. Study-wide context: The analysed material was cDNA or gDNA that came from T cells, B-cell-depleted T cells, or PBMCs.

The Seattle patients joined while their infection was active and were tracked longitudinally afterward. Germline V gene sequence: CDR1 MNHNY, CDR2 SVGAGI (reference sequence). Trimming stripped 0 bases from V and 4 bases from J, with 7 bases between. The CDR3 loop spans 14 amino acids. The assay was immunoSEQ multiplex PCR, and TCRdb's table has in-frame clones only and misses some. The sample has approximately 93,000 clones, 80% to 90% seen once. The chain recombines TRBV6-6 with TRBJ1-3; D call uncertain. Source material: peripheral blood. The sequence derives from a man in his forties or fifties with COVID-19, enrolled during active disease. CDR3 DNA sequence: TGTGCCAGCAGTTACTCCGCACAGGGAAACACCATATATTTT. Its translation: CASSYSAQGNTIYF.